This T cell receptor beta chain appears in the sequencing data of a study of vaccination and CD4 T cells after COVID-19. Study summary: Post-vaccine sample collection happened at a median of approximately 70 days after dose two, ranging 14 to 241. Overlapping spike peptides of SARS-CoV-2, HCoV-NL63, HCoV-OC43 and HCoV-229E were used, and cells were stimulated with them.

Notes on this clonotype: Its specificity is unknown.

CDR1 is KGHSH, CDR2 LQKENI, per germline. This CDR3 has 13 residues. The V gene lost 2 bases and the J gene lost 10 bases, with 14 bases spanning the gap. Treatment specified: approximately nine-day PBMC culture with coronavirus spike peptide pools or control peptides (ViraFEST assay). An Oncomine TCR Beta short-read assay was used to sequence the DNA from cultured CD4+ T cells. MiXCR, applied by TCRdb to the PCR reads, yields one record per CDR3 protein. This sample yields fewer than 2,500 distinct CDR3 sequences, of which around 26% are seen a single time; 20% to 30% belongs to the top ten. The specimen was CD4+ T cells from blood, cultured in vitro, collected after SARS-CoV-2 vaccination. The clonotype was recovered from a human donor who had recovered from COVID-19. The chain links TRBV18 to TRBJ1-1; D might be TRBD1 (5 bases). The CDR3 protein is CASSPIRDRGAFF. CDR3 sequence (DNA): TGTGCCAGCTCACCAATAAGGGACCGGGGAGCTTTCTTT.